This T cell receptor (beta chain) emerged from a study of technical replicates of blood from several donors. The CDR3 consists of 18 residues. V was clipped by 2 bases and J by 3 bases, with 23 bases between them. The germline V gene has CDR1 KGHSH and CDR2 LQKENI. Using immunoSEQ multiplex PCR, the repertoire was profiled, and TCRdb retains in-frame clones only, with some absent. Seen here are under 100,000 clones, roughly 95% observed once, and the top ten hold approximately 0.23%. The sample comprised T cells isolated from PBMCs. The chain combines TRBV18 with TRBJ2-7, with D perhaps TRBD1 (5 bases). The source is a human donor in good health. Here the CDR3 DNA reads TGTGCCAGCTCACCAGCTAGTTCAGGGCTCGTCCAAGGCTACGAGCAGTACTTC. This translates into CASSPASSGLVQGYEQYF.